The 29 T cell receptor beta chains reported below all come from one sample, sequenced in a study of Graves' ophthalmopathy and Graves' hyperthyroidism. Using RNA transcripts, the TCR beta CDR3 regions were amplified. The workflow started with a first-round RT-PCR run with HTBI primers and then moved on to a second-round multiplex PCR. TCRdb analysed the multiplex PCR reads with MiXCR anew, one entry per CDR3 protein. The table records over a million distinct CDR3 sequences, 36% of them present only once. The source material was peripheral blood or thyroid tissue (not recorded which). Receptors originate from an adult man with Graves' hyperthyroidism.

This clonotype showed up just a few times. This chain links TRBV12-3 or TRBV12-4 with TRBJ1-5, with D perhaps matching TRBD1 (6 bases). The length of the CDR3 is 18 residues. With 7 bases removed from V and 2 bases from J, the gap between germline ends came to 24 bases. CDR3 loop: CASITRGYGALGNQPQHF. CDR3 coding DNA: TGTGCCAGCATCACCAGGGGATACGGTGCGTTGGGCAATCAGCCCCAGCATTTT.

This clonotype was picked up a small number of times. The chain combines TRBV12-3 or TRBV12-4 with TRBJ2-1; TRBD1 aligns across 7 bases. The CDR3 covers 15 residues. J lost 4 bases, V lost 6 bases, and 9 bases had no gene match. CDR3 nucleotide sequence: TGTGCCAGCAGGAGATCCGGACAGGTATACAATGAGCAGTTCTTC. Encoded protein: CASRRSGQVYNEQFF.

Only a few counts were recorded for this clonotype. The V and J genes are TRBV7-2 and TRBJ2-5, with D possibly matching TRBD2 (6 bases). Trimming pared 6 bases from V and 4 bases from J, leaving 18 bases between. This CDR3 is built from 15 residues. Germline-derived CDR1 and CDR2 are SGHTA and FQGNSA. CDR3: CASSYSVVGGETQYF. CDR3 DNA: TGTGCCAGCAGTTACTCGGTGGTGGGAGGAGAGACCCAGTACTTC.

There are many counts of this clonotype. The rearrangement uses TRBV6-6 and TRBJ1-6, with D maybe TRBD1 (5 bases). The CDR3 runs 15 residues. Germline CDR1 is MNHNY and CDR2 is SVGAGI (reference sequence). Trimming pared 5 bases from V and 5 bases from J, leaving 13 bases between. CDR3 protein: CASSRGDRDNSPLHF. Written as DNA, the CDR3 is TGTGCCAGCAGTCGGGGGGATAGGGATAATTCACCCCTCCACTTT.

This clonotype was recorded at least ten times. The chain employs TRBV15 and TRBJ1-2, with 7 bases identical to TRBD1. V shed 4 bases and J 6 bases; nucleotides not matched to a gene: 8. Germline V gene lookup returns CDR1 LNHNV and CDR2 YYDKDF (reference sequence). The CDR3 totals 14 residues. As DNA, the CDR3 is TGTGCCACCAGCACCGAGACAGGGTTTCATGGCTACACCTTC. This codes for CATSTETGFHGYTF.

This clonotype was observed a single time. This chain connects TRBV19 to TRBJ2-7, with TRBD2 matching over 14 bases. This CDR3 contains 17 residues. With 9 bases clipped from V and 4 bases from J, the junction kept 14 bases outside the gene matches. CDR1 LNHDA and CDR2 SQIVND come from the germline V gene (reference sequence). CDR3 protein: CASSPRLAGGSGYEQYF. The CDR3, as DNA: TGTGCCAGCAGTCCCAGACTAGCGGGAGGGTCCGGGTACGAGCAGTACTTC.

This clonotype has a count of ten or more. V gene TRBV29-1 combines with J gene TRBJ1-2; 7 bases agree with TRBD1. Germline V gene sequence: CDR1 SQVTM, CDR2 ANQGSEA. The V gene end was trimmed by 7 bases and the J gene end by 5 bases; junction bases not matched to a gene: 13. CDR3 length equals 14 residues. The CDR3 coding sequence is TGCAGCGCCGATAGACAGGGAGGGAGGTATGGCTACACCTTC. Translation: CSADRQGGRYGYTF.

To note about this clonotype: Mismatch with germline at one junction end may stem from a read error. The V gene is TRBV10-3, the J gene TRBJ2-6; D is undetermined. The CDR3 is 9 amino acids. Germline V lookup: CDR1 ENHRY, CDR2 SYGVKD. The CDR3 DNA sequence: TGTGCCAGCAGTTACGACCAGACTTTC. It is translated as CASSYDQTF.

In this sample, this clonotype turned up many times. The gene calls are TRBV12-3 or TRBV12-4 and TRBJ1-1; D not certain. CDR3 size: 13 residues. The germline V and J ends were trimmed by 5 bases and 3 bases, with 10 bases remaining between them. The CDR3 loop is CASSPWLYTEAFF. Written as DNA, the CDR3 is TGTGCCAGCAGTCCCTGGTTATACACTGAAGCTTTCTTT.

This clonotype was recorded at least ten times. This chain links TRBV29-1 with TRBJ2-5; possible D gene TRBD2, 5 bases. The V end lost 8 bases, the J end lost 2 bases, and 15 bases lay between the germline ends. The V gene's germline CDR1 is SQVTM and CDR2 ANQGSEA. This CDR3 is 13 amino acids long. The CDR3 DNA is TGCAGCTTCCGCTCCGGGATTCAAGAGACCCAGTACTTC. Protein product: CSFRSGIQETQYF.

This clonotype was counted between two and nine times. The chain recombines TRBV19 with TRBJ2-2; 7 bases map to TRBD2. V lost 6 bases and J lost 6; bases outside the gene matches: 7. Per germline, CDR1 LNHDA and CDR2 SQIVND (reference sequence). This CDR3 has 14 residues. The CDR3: CASREGRESGELFF. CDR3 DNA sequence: TGTGCCAGTAGGGAGGGGAGGGAATCCGGGGAGCTGTTTTTT. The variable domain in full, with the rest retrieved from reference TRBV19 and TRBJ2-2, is DGGITQSPKYLFRKEGQNVTLSCEQNLNHDAMYWYRQDPGQGLRLIYYSQIVNDFQKGDIAEGYSVSREKKESFPLTVTSAQKNPTAFYLCASREGRESGELFFGEGSRLTVL.

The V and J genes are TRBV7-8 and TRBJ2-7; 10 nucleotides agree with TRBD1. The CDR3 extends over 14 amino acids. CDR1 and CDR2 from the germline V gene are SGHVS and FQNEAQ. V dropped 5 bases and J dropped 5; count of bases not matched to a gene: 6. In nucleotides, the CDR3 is TGTGCCAGCAGCCCGGGACAGGGGATGGACGAGCAGTACTTC. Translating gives CASSPGQGMDEQYF.

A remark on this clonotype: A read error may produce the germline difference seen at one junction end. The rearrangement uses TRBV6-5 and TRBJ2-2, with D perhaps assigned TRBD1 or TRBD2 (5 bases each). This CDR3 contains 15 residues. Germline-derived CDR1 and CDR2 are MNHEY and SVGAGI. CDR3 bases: TGTGCCAGCAGTTACGGAAAGGGGTGGACCGGGGAGCCGTTTTTT. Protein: CASSYGKGWTGEPFF.

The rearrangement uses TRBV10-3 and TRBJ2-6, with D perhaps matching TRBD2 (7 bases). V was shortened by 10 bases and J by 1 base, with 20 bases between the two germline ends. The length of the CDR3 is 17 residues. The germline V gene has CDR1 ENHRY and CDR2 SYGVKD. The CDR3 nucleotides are TGTGCCAGCAGACCGGGACGGGGGGCTTCTGGGGCCAACGTCCTGACTTTC. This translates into CASRPGRGASGANVLTF.

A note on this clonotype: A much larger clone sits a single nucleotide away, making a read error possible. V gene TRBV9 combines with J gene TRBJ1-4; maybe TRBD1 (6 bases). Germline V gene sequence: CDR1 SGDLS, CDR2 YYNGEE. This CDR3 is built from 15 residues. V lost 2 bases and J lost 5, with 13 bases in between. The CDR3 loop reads CASSVEDRWNEKLFF. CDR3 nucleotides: TGTGCCAGCAGCGTGGAAGACAGGTGGAATGAAAAACTGTTTTTT.

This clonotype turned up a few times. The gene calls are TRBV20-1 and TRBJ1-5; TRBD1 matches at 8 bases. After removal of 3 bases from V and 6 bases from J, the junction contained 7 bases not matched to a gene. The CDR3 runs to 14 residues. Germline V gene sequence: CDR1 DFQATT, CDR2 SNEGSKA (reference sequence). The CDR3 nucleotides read TGCAGTGCTAGGGGAACAGGGGGTGGTCAGCCCCAGCATTTT. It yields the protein CSARGTGGGQPQHF.

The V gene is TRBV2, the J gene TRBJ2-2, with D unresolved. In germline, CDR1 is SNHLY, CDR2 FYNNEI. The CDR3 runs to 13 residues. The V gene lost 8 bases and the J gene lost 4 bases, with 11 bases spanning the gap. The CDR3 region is CASVRLSTGELFF. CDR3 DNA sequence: TGTGCCAGCGTTCGACTGAGCACCGGGGAGCTGTTTTTT.

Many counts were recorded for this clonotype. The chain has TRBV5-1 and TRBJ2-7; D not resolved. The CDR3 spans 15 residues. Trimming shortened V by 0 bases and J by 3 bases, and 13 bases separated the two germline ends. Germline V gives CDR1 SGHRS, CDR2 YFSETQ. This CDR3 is CASSLVGPGDYEQYF. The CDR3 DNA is TGCGCCAGCAGCTTGGTAGGGCCAGGAGACTACGAGCAGTACTTC. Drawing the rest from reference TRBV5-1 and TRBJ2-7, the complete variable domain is KAGVTQTPRYLIKTRGQQVTLSCSPISGHRSVSWYQQTPGQGLQFLFEYFSETQRNKGNFPGRFSGRQFSNSRSEMNVSTLELGDSALYLCASSLVGPGDYEQYFGPGTRLTVT.

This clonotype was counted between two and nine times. The DNA for the CDR3 is TGCGCCAGCATTGACCAGTTGAGGAGCGGGGAGCTGTTTTTT. Protein: CASIDQLRSGELFF. This chain connects TRBV10-2 to TRBJ2-2; D unresolved. Trimming left V 7 bases short and J 7 bases short, with 16 bases between. The CDR3 loop spans 14 amino acids. Germline-derived CDR1 and CDR2 are WSHSY and SAAADI.

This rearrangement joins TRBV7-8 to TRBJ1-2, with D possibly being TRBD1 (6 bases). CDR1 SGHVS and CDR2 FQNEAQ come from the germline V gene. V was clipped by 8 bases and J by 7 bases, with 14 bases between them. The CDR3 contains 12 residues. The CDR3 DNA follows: TGTGCCAGCGAGAGGCAGGACAGTGGCTACACCTTC. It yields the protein CASERQDSGYTF.

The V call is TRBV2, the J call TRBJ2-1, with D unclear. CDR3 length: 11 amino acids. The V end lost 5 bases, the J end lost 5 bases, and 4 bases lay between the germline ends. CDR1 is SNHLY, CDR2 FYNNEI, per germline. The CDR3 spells CASSFDNEQFF. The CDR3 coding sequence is TGTGCCAGCAGTTTCGACAATGAGCAGTTCTTC.

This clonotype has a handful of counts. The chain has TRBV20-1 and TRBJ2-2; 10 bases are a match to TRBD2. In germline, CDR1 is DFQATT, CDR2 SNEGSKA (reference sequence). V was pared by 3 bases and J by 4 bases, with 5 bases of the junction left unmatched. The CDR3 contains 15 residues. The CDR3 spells CSASILAGVTGELFF. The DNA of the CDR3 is TGCAGTGCTAGTATCCTAGCGGGGGTCACCGGGGAGCTGTTTTTT.

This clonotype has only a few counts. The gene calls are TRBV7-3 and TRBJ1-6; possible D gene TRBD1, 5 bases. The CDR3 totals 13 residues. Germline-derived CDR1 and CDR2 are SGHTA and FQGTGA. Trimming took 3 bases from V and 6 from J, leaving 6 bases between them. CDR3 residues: CASSLTANSPLHF. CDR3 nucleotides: TGTGCCAGCAGCTTGACAGCTAATTCACCCCTCCACTTT.

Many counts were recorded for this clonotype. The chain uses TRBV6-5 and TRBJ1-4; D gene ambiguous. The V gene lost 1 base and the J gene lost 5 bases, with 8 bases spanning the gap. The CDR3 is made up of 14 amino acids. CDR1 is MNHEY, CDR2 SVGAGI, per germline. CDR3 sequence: CASSYLSPNEKLFF. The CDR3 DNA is TGTGCCAGCAGTTACTTATCTCCGAATGAAAAACTGTTTTTT.

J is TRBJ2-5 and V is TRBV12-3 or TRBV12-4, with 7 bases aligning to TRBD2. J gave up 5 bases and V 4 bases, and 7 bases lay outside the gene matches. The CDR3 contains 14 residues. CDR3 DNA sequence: TGTGCCAGCAGTTCGGCGGCGGGAGTTGAGACCCAGTACTTC. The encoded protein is CASSSAAGVETQYF.

The CDR3 loop reads CAISYRVRDGNTEAFF. As DNA, the CDR3 is TGTGCCATCAGTTACCGCGTCCGGGACGGAAACACTGAAGCTTTCTTT. V gene TRBV10-3 combines with J gene TRBJ1-1, with D perhaps matching TRBD1 (5 bases). CDR3 length equals 16 residues. The V gene's germline CDR1 is ENHRY and CDR2 SYGVKD. The V gene lost 5 bases and the J gene lost 2 bases, with 18 bases spanning the gap.

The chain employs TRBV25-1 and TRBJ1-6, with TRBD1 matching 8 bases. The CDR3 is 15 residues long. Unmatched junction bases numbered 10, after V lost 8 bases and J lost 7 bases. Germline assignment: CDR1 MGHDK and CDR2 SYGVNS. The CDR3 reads CASQKTGASNSPLHF. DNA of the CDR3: TGTGCCAGCCAAAAGACAGGGGCCTCGAATTCACCCCTCCACTTT. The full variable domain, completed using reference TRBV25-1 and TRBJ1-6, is EADIYQTPRYLVIGTGKKITLECSQTMGHDKMYWYQQDPGMELHLIHYSYGVNSTEKGDLSSESTVSRIRTEHFPLTLESARPSHTSQYLCASQKTGASNSPLHFGNGTRLTVT.

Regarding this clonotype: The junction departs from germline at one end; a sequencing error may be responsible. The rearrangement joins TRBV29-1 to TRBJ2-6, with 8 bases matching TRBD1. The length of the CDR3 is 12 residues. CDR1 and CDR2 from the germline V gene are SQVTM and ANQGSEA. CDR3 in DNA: TGCAGCGTCGGACAGGGCGTAGACACTGAAGCTTTC. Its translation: CSVGQGVDTEAF.

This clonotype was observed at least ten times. The CDR3 bases are TGTGCCAGCAGCTCCGGGATCAAGTATGGCTACACCTTC. Its translation: CASSSGIKYGYTF. The chain has TRBV11-2 and TRBJ1-2; D is ambiguous. V was cut by 4 bases and J by 5 bases, with 11 bases left in between. From germline, CDR1 is SGHAT and CDR2 FQNNGV. There are 13 residues in the CDR3. The variable domain in full, completed from reference TRBV11-2 and TRBJ1-2, reads EAGVAQSPRYKIIEKRQSVAFWCNPISGHATLYWYQQILGQGPKLLIQFQNNGVVDDSQLPKDRFSAERLKGVDSTLKIQPAKLEDSAVYLCASSSGIKYGYTFGSGTRLTVV.